Listed here are 13 T cell receptor beta chains from one sample, sequenced in a study of regulatory T cells in long-lasting Graves disease. Time point in this sample: newly diagnosed GD, antithyroid drugs for less than 3 months. PBMC-derived RNA was used for the TCR library. Combining iRepertoire HTBI primers with Arm-PCR of CDR3 regions, the authors built TCR beta libraries. One entry per CDR3 protein, called by TCRdb with MiXCR from the multiplex PCR reads. The data hold about 460,000 distinct CDR3 sequences, with around 15% observed a single time. These data are also associated with another study on T cells in Graves' hyperthyroidism and ophthalmopathy.

The starting material was peripheral blood mononuclear cells (PBMCs), obtained at new diagnosis, from a patient treated with antithyroid drugs. Receptors originate from a woman aged 45-65 years with Graves disease.

A few counts support this clonotype. The V gene is TRBV9, the J gene TRBJ1-1; weak D call: TRBD1 (5 bases). Per the germline V gene, CDR1 is SGDLS and CDR2 is YYNGEE. The ends were cut back, 3 bases at V and 1 base at J, with 10 bases in the middle. The CDR3 is made up of 14 amino acids. CDR3 DNA: TGTGCCAGCAGCGGAGGAGGGACGAACACTGAAGCTTTCTTT. Encoded protein: CASSGGGTNTEAFF.

The gene calls are TRBV12-3 or TRBV12-4 and TRBJ2-1, with 7 positions matching TRBD2. This CDR3 has 14 residues. V was clipped by 3 bases and J by 6 bases; unmatched bases: 5. CDR3 nucleotide sequence: TGTGCCAGCAGTTTCTATGGGGAGGGCAATGAGCAGTTCTTC. Translated: CASSFYGEGNEQFF.

This chain uses TRBV11-1 with TRBJ1-4; 8 nucleotides align to TRBD1. Trimming took 2 bases from V and 10 from J; bases not matched to a gene: 6. CDR1 and CDR2 (germline): SGHAT, FQDESV (reference sequence). The CDR3 length is 14 residues. CDR3 nucleotides: TGTGCCAGCAGCTTACAGGGGGCTACAGGAAAACTGTTTTTT. It translates to CASSLQGATGKLFF.

In this sample, this clonotype turned up many times. The chain uses TRBV7-3 and TRBJ2-3; D may be TRBD2 (6 bases). V lost 2 bases, J lost 0 bases, and 18 bases lay in between. Germline V gene lookup returns CDR1 SGHTA and CDR2 FQGTGA. The CDR3 runs to 18 residues. Written as DNA, the CDR3 is TGTGCCAGCAGCTTACTTGGGGGTGGGGGACTTAGCACAGATACGCAGTATTTT. As protein: CASSLLGGGGLSTDTQYF.

J is TRBJ2-1 and V is TRBV7-3; 9 bases align to TRBD1. The CDR3 totals 16 residues. V dropped 5 bases and J dropped 8; count of bases not matched to a gene: 13. The germline gives CDR1 SGHTA, CDR2 FQGTGA. CDR3 protein: CASSTLGQGSTDEQFF. DNA of the CDR3: TGTGCCAGCAGCACCCTAGGACAGGGGTCTACGGATGAGCAGTTCTTC.

In this sample, this clonotype turned up a few times. The chain recombines TRBV2 with TRBJ2-1, with 11 bases matching TRBD2. The V gene's germline CDR1 is SNHLY and CDR2 FYNNEI. The CDR3 spans 15 residues. The V segment lost 6 bases and the J segment 6 bases; nucleotides outside the gene matches: 7. In DNA form, the CDR3 reads TGTGCCAGCAGGCAAACTAGCGGGAGAAGCAATGAGCAGTTCTTC. It specifies CASRQTSGRSNEQFF. The whole variable domain, filled in from reference TRBV2 and TRBJ2-1, reads EPEVTQTPSHQVTQMGQEVILRCVPISNHLYFYWYRQILGQKVEFLVSFYNNEISEKSEIFDDQFSVERPDGSNFTLKIRSTKLEDSAMYFCASRQTSGRSNEQFFGPGTRLTVL.

This clonotype was found many times. This CDR3 reads CASEVGTNTGELFF. CDR3 nucleotide sequence: TGTGCCAGCGAAGTCGGGACGAACACCGGGGAGCTGTTTTTT. This sequence joins TRBV28 and TRBJ2-2, with D tentatively TRBD2 (5 bases). V was clipped by 8 bases and J by 0 bases, with 10 bases between them. Looked up from germline, CDR1 is MDHEN and CDR2 is SYDVKM. This CDR3 contains 14 residues.

This sequence joins TRBV19 and TRBJ2-5; 7 nucleotides agree with TRBD2. The junction had 9 bases not matched to a gene; V was cut back by 5 bases and J by 0 bases. The CDR3 has 16 amino acids. Germline loops: CDR1 LNHDA, CDR2 SQIVND (reference sequence). In DNA, the CDR3 is TGTGCCAGTAGTCCCCTAGCGGAACCTTACCAAGAGACCCAGTACTTC. It specifies CASSPLAEPYQETQYF.

This clonotype was found a few times. The CDR3 carries no conserved terminal phenylalanine or tryptophan, so it likely arises from a read error. J is TRBJ2-1 and V is TRBV4-1; TRBD2 might be the D (7 bases). Trimming removed 2 bases from V and 1 base from J, with 21 bases in between. The V gene's germline CDR1 is MGHRA and CDR2 YSYEKL. The CDR3 runs 19 residues. The CDR3 loop is CASSQRGGEGYRSYNEQFL. The DNA for the CDR3 is TGCGCCAGCAGCCAAAGAGGGGGGGAGGGCTATCGGTCCTACAATGAGCAGTTCCTC.

The gene calls are TRBV7-9 and TRBJ2-1; tentatively, D is TRBD1 or TRBD2 (5 bases each). Trimming removed 5 bases at V and 6 bases at J, with 14 bases between. The germline CDR1 and CDR2 sequences are SEHNR and FQNEAQ (reference sequence). This CDR3 is built from 14 residues. In DNA, the CDR3 is TGTGCCAGCAGCCCCCCGGGGCAGATCAATGAGCAGTTCTTC. Its translation is CASSPPGQINEQFF. Full variable domain (missing parts from reference TRBV7-9 and TRBJ2-1): DTGVSQNPRHKITKRGQNVTFRCDPISEHNRLYWYRQTLGQGPEFLTYFQNEAQLEKSRLLSDRFSAERPKGSFSTLEIQRTEQGDSAMYLCASSPPGQINEQFFGPGTRLTVL.

This clonotype was recorded at least ten times. The chain joins TRBV27 to TRBJ1-1, with TRBD1 matching 7 bases. J lost 0 bases, V lost 8 bases, and 9 bases had no gene match. Germline values: CDR1 MNHEY, CDR2 SMNVEV (reference sequence). This CDR3 comprises 15 residues. The CDR3 region is CASSVPGQLNTEAFF. DNA of the CDR3: TGTGCCAGCTCAGTGCCGGGACAGCTGAACACTGAAGCTTTCTTT.

This clonotype showed up just a few times. The rearrangement links TRBV3-1 to TRBJ1-2, with a possible D match to TRBD1 (6 bases). The CDR3 has 15 amino acids. The germline gives CDR1 LGHDT, CDR2 YNNKEL (reference sequence). The germline V and J ends were trimmed by 2 bases and 6 bases, with 16 bases remaining between them. CDR3 coding DNA: TGTGCCAGCAGCCAACGAGGCGAGGGGGTTGATGGCTACACCTTC. It yields the protein CASSQRGEGVDGYTF.

This clonotype came up once. This may arise from a read error, as a much more abundant clone is one base away. The genes are TRBV28 and TRBJ2-2; TRBD2 might be the D (6 bases). CDR1 and CDR2 from the germline V gene are MDHEN and SYDVKM. The CDR3 consists of 15 residues. The CDR3 loop reads CASSRPGANTGELVF. The CDR3 coding sequence is TGTGCCAGCAGTCGGCCGGGAGCGAACACCGGGGAGCTGGTTTTT.